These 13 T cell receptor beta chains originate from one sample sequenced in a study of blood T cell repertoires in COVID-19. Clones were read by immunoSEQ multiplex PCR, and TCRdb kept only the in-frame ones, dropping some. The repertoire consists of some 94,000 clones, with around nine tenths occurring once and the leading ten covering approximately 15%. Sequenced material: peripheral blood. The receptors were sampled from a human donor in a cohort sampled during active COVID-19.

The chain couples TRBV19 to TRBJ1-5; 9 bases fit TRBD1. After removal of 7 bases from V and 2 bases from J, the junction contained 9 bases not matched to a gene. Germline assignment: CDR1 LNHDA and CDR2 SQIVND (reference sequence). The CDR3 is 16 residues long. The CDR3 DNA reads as TGTGCCAGTACCCATACAGGGGGCGGGGGCAATCAGCCCCAGCATTTT. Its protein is CASTHTGGGGNQPQHF.

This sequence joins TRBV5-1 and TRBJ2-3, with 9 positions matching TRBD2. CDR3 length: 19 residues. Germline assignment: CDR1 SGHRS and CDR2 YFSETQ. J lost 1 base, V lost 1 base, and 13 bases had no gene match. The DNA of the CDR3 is TGCGCCAGCAGCTTGCCCTCGGCGGGAGGGAGGATGGGCACAGATACGCAGTATTTT. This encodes CASSLPSAGGRMGTDTQYF.

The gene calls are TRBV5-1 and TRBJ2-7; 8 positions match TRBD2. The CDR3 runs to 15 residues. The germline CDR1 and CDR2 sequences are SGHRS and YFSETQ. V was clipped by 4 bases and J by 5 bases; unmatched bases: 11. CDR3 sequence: CASSPDPAGENEQYF. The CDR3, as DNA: TGCGCCAGCAGCCCGGATCCAGCGGGAGAAAACGAGCAGTACTTC. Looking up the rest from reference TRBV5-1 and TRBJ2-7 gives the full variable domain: KAGVTQTPRYLIKTRGQQVTLSCSPISGHRSVSWYQQTPGQGLQFLFEYFSETQRNKGNFPGRFSGRQFSNSRSEMNVSTLELGDSALYLCASSPDPAGENEQYFGPGTRLTVT.

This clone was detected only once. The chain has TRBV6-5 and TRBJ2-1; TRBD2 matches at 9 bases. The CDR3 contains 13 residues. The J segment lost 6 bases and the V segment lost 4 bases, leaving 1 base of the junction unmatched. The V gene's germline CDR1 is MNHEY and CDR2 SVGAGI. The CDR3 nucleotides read TGTGCCAGCAGTTTGACTAGCGGCAATGAGCAGTTCTTC. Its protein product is CASSLTSGNEQFF.

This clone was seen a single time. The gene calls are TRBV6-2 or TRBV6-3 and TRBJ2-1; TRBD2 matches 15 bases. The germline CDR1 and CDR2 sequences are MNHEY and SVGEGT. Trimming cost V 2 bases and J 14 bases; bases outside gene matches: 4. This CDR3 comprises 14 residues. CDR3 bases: TGTGCCAGCAGTTACCCCGGACTAGCGGGAGGGGAGTTCTTC. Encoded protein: CASSYPGLAGGEFF.

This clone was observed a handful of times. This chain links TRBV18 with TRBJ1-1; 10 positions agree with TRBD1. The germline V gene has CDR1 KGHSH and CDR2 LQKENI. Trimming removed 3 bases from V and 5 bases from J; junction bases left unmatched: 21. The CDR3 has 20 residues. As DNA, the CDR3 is TGTGCCAGCTCACCCCGCGTCCACCGGGACAGGGGTATTTCGGGTACTGAAGCTTTCTTT. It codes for CASSPRVHRDRGISGTEAFF.

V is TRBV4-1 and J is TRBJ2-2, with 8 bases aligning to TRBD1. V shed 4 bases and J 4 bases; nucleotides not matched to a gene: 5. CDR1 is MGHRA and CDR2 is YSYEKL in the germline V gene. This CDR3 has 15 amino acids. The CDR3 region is CASSPGQESTGELFF. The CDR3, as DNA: TGCGCCAGCAGCCCGGGACAGGAAAGCACCGGGGAGCTGTTTTTT.

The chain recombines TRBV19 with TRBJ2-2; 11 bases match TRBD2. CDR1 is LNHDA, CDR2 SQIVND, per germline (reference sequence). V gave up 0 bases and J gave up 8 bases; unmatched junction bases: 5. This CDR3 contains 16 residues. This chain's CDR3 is CASSIDLPSGRGELFF. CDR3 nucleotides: TGTGCCAGTAGTATAGACCTCCCTAGCGGGAGGGGGGAGCTGTTTTTT.

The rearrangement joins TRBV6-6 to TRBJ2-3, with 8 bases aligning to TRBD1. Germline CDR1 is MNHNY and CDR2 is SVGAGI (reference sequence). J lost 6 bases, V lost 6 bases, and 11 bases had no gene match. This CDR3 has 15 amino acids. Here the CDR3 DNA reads TGTGCCAGCAGAACAGGGACAGGACCCTCGGATACGCAGTATTTT. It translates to CASRTGTGPSDTQYF.

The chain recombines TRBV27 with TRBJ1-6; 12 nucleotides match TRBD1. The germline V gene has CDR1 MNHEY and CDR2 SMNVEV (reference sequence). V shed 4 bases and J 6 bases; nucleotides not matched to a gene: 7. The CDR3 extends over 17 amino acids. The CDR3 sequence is CASSSGTGGRVNSPLHF. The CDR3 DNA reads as TGTGCCAGCAGTTCCGGGACAGGGGGCCGGGTTAATTCACCCCTCCACTTT.

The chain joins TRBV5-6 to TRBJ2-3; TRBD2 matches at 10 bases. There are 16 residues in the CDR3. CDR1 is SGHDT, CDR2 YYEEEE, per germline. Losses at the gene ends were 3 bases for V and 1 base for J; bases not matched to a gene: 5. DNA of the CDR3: TGTGCCAGCAGCTCAATAGCGGGGGGCCGCACAGATACGCAGTATTTT. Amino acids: CASSSIAGGRTDTQYF.

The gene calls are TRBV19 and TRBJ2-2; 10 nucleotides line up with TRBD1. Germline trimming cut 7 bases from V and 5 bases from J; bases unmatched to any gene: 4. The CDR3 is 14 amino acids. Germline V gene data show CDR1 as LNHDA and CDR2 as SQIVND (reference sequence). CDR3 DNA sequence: TGTGCCAGTACAGGACAGGGGGTGACCGGGGAGCTGTTTTTT. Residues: CASTGQGVTGELFF.

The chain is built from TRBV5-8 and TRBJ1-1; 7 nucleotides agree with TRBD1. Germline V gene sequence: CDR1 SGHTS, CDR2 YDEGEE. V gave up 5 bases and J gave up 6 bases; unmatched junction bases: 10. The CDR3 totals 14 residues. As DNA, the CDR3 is TGTGCCAGCAGGCTGGGACAGTTGAATGCTGAAGCTTTCTTT. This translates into CASRLGQLNAEAFF.